A selection of T cell receptor beta chains follows, all from one sample in a study of human CD4 T cells and Enterobacteriaceae. Assay used: immunoSEQ multiplex PCR; TCRdb lists only in-frame clones, some missing. The sample holds 25,000 to 30,000 clones, approximately 81% seen once. The sample was memory CD4+ T cells from blood. These receptors were taken from a human donor in good health. Both conserved end residues are part of each CDR3.

cdr3_length j_call v_call cdr3_aa
14 TRBJ2-7 TRBV18 CASSPGTGLYEQYF
13 TRBJ2-4 TRBV9 CASSPWSGGALHF
13 TRBJ1-2 TRBV7-8 CASSFGLRYGYTF
12 TRBJ1-1 TRBV6-5 CASSLQGIEAFF
16 TRBJ1-5 TRBV18 CASSPVAGYSNQPQHF
13 TRBJ2-5 TRBV15 CATSRDLGETQYF
14 TRBJ2-5 TRBV5-1 CASSRDSVQETQYF
13 TRBJ1-2 TRBV5-4 CASSLDRGYGYTF
19 TRBJ2-1 TRBV5-1 CASLFRGLAGPYARSEQFF
13 TRBJ1-2 TRBV28 CASSLEGRKGYTF
16 TRBJ1-5 TRBV6-7 CASSYRGKYSNQPQHF
13 TRBJ1-1 TRBV27 CASSSQRQRRAFF
15 TRBJ1-4 TRBV5-1 CASSLARTPNEKLFF
14 TRBJ2-5 TRBV7-9 CASSLSLAVETQYF
14 TRBJ2-5 TRBV19 CASRAGSSVKTQYF
13 TRBJ2-1 TRBV28 CASSLLIGVTKFF
15 TRBJ2-1 TRBV6-4 CASSLGTSGSDEQFF
17 TRBJ2-3 TRBV6-1 CASSDPGASVGTDTQYF
13 TRBJ2-7 TRBV23-1 CASSQWQVREQYF
12 TRBJ1-2 TRBV25-1 CASSEWGHGYTF
17 TRBJ1-6 TRBV5-4 CASSPRAPGGGNSPLHF
14 TRBJ2-1 TRBV30 CAWSRPPGLYEQFF
16 TRBJ2-5 TRBV12-5 CASGPGTAQYQETQYF
14 TRBJ1-1 TRBV11-2 CASSVDRADTEAFF
16 TRBJ2-7 TRBV5-4 CASSFGGSGGIYEQYF
15 TRBJ2-1 TRBV11-2 CASSLSLGNHNEQFF
13 TRBJ2-5 TRBV7-8 CASSRTTQETQYF
14 TRBJ1-1 TRBV2 CASNPDRGGTEAFF
16 TRBJ2-2 TRBV9 CASSVLPGSGTGELFF